This record concerns one TCR beta chain sequence. The data belong to a study of blood T cells in healthy people across ages. A second PCR, run for roughly 7 to 12 cycles, used a sample-barcoded 5' primer plus a J-beta primer mix. One entry per CDR3 protein results from TCRdb running MiXCR on the 5' RACE reads. The table includes roughly 1,700,000 distinct CDR3 sequences, 28% detected once. In germline, CDR1 is DFQATT, CDR2 SNEGSKA (reference sequence). CDR3 length: 17 residues. Trimming removed 0 bases from V and 6 bases from J; junction bases left unmatched: 10. The rearrangement joins TRBV20-1 to TRBJ2-2; TRBD2 matches 10 bases. This TCR was recovered from a woman younger than 45 in good health. Sequencing input: blood. The CDR3 coding sequence is TGCAGTGCTAGAGATCTGTCTAGCGGGAGTGTGGCCGGGGAGCTGTTTTTT. Protein: CSARDLSSGSVAGELFF.